The 8 T cell receptor beta chains in this list originate from one sample, sequenced in a study of human T cells and chemical hapten exposure. The time point denotes: pre-sensitization, week 0. Treatment here: therapeutic diphenylcyclopropenone sensitization with weekly scalp DPC. TCRdb itself ran the RACE reads through MiXCR, one entry per CDR3 protein. The profile shows around 250,000 distinct CDR3 sequences, 7.5% to 9% of them singletons. The source was whole blood, collected in connection with sensitization to the hapten diphenylcyclopropenone (DPC). Receptor source: a woman in her thirties or forties with alopecia areata. Some clones in this sample may be carry-over from other donors' samples.

This clonotype showed up just a few times. V and J are TRBV7-3 and TRBJ2-1, with TRBD2 matching 8 bases. This CDR3 has 15 amino acids. Germline values: CDR1 SGHTA, CDR2 FQGTGA. The V segment lost 5 bases and the J segment 4 bases; nucleotides outside the gene matches: 7. CDR3 amino acids: CASSTTGTRYNEQFF. CDR3 coding DNA: TGTGCCAGCAGCACGACCGGGACTAGGTACAATGAGCAGTTCTTC.

The chain recombines TRBV7-2 with TRBJ2-3; 8 nucleotides match TRBD2. CDR1 is SGHTA, CDR2 FQGNSA, per germline. This CDR3 region has 16 residues. V lost 4 bases and J lost 4; bases outside the gene matches: 10. This CDR3 is CASSSSAGAGADTQYF. The CDR3 DNA reads as TGTGCCAGCAGCTCATCAGCGGGAGCGGGCGCAGATACGCAGTATTTT. The entire variable domain, with the rest obtained from reference TRBV7-2 and TRBJ2-3, is as follows: GAGVSQSPSNKVTEKGKDVELRCDPISGHTALYWYRQSLGQGLEFLIYFQGNSAPDKSGLPSDRFSAERTGGSVSTLTIQRTQQEDSAVYLCASSSSAGAGADTQYFGPGTRLTVL.

A few counts support this clonotype. The chain combines TRBV11-1 with TRBJ2-1, with 11 positions matching TRBD2. This CDR3 comprises 14 residues. With V trimmed by 5 bases and J by 8 bases, 5 bases remained unmatched. Germline V lookup: CDR1 SGHAT, CDR2 FQDESV (reference sequence). This chain's CDR3 is CASSRLAGSHEQFF. The CDR3 region has the DNA TGTGCCAGCAGCCGACTAGCGGGAAGCCATGAGCAGTTCTTC. Full variable domain (remainder filled in from reference TRBV11-1 and TRBJ2-1): EAEVAQSPRYKITEKSQAVAFWCDPISGHATLYWYRQILGQGPELLVQFQDESVVDDSQLPKDRFSAERLKGVDSTLKIQPAELGDSAMYLCASSRLAGSHEQFFGPGTRLTVL.

In its sample, this clonotype was seen a few times. V and J are TRBV7-9 and TRBJ2-2; the match to TRBD1 covers 9 bases. Germline CDR1 reads SEHNR; CDR2 reads FQNEAQ (reference sequence). The CDR3 contains 16 residues. The trim removed 5 bases at V and 4 bases at J, leaving 8 bases unmatched. The CDR3: CASSQGGTGPTGELFF. The CDR3 DNA is TGTGCCAGCAGCCAGGGAGGGACAGGGCCCACCGGGGAGCTGTTTTTT.

V and J are TRBV7-2 and TRBJ2-3, with TRBD1 matching 8 bases. Germline CDR1 reads SGHTA; CDR2 reads FQGNSA. V dropped 6 bases and J dropped 2; count of bases not matched to a gene: 13. CDR3 length: 17 amino acids. The CDR3 spells CASSFFPGGRVTDTQYF. As DNA, the CDR3 is TGTGCCAGCAGTTTTTTCCCAGGGGGCCGGGTCACAGATACGCAGTATTTT.

The chain uses TRBV9 and TRBJ2-1, with 12 bases identical to TRBD2. The CDR3 is 15 amino acids. J lost 6 bases, V lost 4 bases, and 5 bases had no gene match. The germline gives CDR1 SGDLS, CDR2 YYNGEE. In DNA, the CDR3 is TGTGCCAGCAGCCTAGCGGGAGGGCCGGGCAATGAGCAGTTCTTC. This gives the protein CASSLAGGPGNEQFF.

This clonotype was observed at least ten times. The chain employs TRBV29-1 and TRBJ2-2, with D hard to call. The V gene's germline CDR1 is SQVTM and CDR2 ANQGSEA. V dropped 6 bases and J dropped 3 bases, with 8 bases sitting between them. CDR3 size: 12 residues. As DNA, the CDR3 is TGCAGCGTCCCGTATCACACCGGGGAGCTGTTTTTT. Translated, it gives CSVPYHTGELFF.

Ten or more counts support this clonotype. The chain carries TRBV5-5 and TRBJ1-4; 8 nucleotides agree with TRBD1. CDR1 and CDR2 (germline): SGHKS, YYEKEE (reference sequence). This CDR3 is 14 amino acids long. The V gene end was trimmed by 2 bases and the J gene end by 12 bases; junction bases not matched to a gene: 9. In DNA form, the CDR3 reads TGTGCCAGCAGCTTCGAAGGACAGGGTTTGGAACTGTTTTTT. As protein: CASSFEGQGLELFF. Together with reference TRBV5-5 and TRBJ1-4, the CDR3 gives the full variable domain: DAGVTQSPTHLIKTRGQQVTLRCSPISGHKSVSWYQQVLGQGPQFIFQYYEKEERGRGNFPDRFSARQFPNYSSELNVNALLLGDSALYLCASSFEGQGLELFFGSGTQLSVL.